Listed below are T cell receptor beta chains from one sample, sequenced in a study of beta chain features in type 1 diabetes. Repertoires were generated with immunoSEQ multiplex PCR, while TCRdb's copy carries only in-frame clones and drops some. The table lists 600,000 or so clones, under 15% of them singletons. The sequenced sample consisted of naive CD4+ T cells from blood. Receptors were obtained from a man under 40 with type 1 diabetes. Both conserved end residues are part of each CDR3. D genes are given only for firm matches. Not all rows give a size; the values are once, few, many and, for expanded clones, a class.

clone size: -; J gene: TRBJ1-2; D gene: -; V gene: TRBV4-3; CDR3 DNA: TGCGCCAGCAGCCAAGATCCAGAGAGTAATGGCTACACCTTC; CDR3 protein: CASSQDPESNGYTF
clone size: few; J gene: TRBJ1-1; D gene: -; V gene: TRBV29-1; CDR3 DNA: TGCAGCGTGGACAGTGCGATGAACACTGAAGCTTTCTTT; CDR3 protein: CSVDSAMNTEAFF
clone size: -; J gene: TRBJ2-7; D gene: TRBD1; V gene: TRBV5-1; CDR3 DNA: TGCGCCAGCAGTATGACAGGGGAAAGCTACGAGCAGTACTTC; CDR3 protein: CASSMTGESYEQYF
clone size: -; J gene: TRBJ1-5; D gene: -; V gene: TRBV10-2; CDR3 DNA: TGCGCCAGCAGTGAAAGTGGGGGTTCCAATCAGCCCCAGCATTTT; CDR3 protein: CASSESGGSNQPQHF
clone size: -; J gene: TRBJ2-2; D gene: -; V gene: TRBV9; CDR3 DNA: TGTGCCAGCAGCGACACCGGGACGGGAGTTACCGGGGAGCTGTTTTTT; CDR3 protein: CASSDTGTGVTGELFF
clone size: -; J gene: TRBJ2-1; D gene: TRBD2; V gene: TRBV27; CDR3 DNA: TGTGCCAGCAGCCGCGGTCCGGGACTAGCGGGGAAACGGGATGAGCAGTTCTTC; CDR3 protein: CASSRGPGLAGKRDEQFF
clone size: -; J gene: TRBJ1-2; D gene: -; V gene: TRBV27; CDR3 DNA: TGTGCCAGCAGTCCACAGACCCCTAACTATGGCTACACCTTC; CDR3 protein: CASSPQTPNYGYTF
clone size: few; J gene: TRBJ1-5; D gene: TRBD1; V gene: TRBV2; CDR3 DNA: TGTGCCAGCAGTTCAACAGGGGGCACGCAGCCCCAGCATTTT; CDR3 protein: CASSSTGGTQPQHF
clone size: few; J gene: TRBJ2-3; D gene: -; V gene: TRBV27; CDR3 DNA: TGTGCCAGCAGTTTATCTCGTTTCAGGGACGGCACAGATACGCAGTATTTT; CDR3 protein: CASSLSRFRDGTDTQYF
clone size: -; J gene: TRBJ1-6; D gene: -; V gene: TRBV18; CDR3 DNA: TGTGCCAGCTCACCCGCACCGGGAGGTAATTCACCCCTCCACTTT; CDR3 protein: CASSPAPGGNSPLHF
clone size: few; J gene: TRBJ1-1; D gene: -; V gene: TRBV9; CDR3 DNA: TGTGCCAGCAGCGTAAGGACGGGGGGCACTGAAGCTTTCTTT; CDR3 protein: CASSVRTGGTEAFF
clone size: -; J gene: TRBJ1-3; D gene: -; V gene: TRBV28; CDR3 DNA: TGTGCCAGCAGTTTAACAGGGTTTTCGGCCATATATTTT; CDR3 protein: CASSLTGFSAIYF
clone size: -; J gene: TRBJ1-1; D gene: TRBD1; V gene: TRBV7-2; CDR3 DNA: TGTGCCAGCAGCTATGGACAGGGGCTGACTCTTGAAGCTTTCTTT; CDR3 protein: CASSYGQGLTLEAFF
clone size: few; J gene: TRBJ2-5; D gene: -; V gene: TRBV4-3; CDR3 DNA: TGCGCCAGCAGCCAAGGATCCGGGGGCGAAGGAGAGACCCAGTACTTC; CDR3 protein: CASSQGSGGEGETQYF
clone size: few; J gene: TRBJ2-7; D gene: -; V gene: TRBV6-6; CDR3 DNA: TGTGCCAGCAGCCCCGACACCTACGAGCAGTACTTC; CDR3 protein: CASSPDTYEQYF